This TCR beta chain is from a study of T cell changes during pregnancy in multiple sclerosis. The repertoire was sequenced with immunoSEQ multiplex PCR; TCRdb's copy has only in-frame clones and lacks some. The sample has roughly 29,000 clones, 70% to 90% seen once. The CDR3 spans 15 residues. V lost 6 bases, J lost 3 bases, and 18 bases lay in between. The germline CDR1 and CDR2 sequences are MNHNY and SVGAGI (reference sequence). The receptor comes from a female donor with multiple sclerosis, enrolled in a pregnancy study. Sequenced material: CD8+ T cells from peripheral blood mononuclear cells, taken after pregnancy. This chain connects TRBV6-6 to TRBJ2-7, with a possible D match to TRBD1 (5 bases). The CDR3 protein is CASRDTYRGHYEQYF. CDR3 sequence (DNA): TGTGCCAGCAGGGACACCTACCGAGGACACTACGAGCAGTACTTC.